The T cell receptor beta chain under discussion was sequenced for a study of human T cells and chemical hapten exposure. Background on the study: After 6 days, upper back 0.01% DPC patch tests were scored.

Time point here: patch test 2, 6 weeks after DPC sensitization. Regarding treatment: therapeutic diphenylcyclopropenone sensitization with weekly scalp DPC. This clonotype was seen just once. Individual cDNA molecules received unique molecular identifiers in the library. MiXCR was run by TCRdb on the RACE reads, yielding one entry per CDR3 protein. The sample consists of under 450,000 distinct CDR3 sequences, more than 5% of them appearing once. CDR1 and CDR2 from the germline V gene are SGHRS and YFSETQ. This CDR3 is 15 amino acids long. V was pared by 0 bases and J by 4 bases, with 4 bases of the junction left unmatched.

Sequencing used whole blood, obtained in connection with sensitization to the hapten diphenylcyclopropenone (DPC). The rearrangement links TRBV5-1 to TRBJ2-3, with 8 positions matching TRBD1. This TCR derives from a woman between 18 and 30 years old with alopecia areata. Some clones in this sample may be carry-over from other donors' samples. DNA of the CDR3: TGCGCCAGCAGCTTGGTACAGGGGGAGGCAGATACGCAGTATTTT. Translation gives CASSLVQGEADTQYF.